The 14 T cell receptor beta chains below come from one sample, sequenced in a study of T-cell memory formation after mild COVID-19. TCRdb passed the 5' RACE reads through MiXCR, listing each CDR3 protein once. The data contain 550,000 to 600,000 distinct CDR3 sequences, 15% to 20% of them singletons. Sample: PBMCs or a T cell subset sorted from them (not recorded which). The receptor set was obtained from an adult woman who had mild COVID-19 (a few samples of this study predate the infection). Cell type and time point are not known.

The chain carries TRBV4-1 and TRBJ1-1; D ambiguous. The CDR3 consists of 16 residues. Germline V lookup: CDR1 MGHRA, CDR2 YSYEKL. V lost 4 bases to trimming and J lost 1 base, with 16 bases between them. The CDR3 bases are TGCGCCAGCAGCCCGCTCAGTGTTAACCCGAACACTGAAGCTTTCTTT. Its protein is CASSPLSVNPNTEAFF.

The V and J genes are TRBV7-9 and TRBJ1-1, with TRBD1 matching over 8 bases. Germline V gene lookup returns CDR1 SEHNR and CDR2 FQNEAQ (reference sequence). The CDR3 is 14 residues long. After removal of 4 bases from V and 8 bases from J, the junction contained 9 bases not matched to a gene. The CDR3 loop reads CASSSSGQGWEAFF. The CDR3 nucleotides read TGTGCCAGCAGCTCCTCCGGACAGGGCTGGGAAGCTTTCTTT.

V usage is TRBV7-2 and J usage is TRBJ2-3; TRBD2 aligns across 7 bases. This CDR3 is built from 20 residues. Per the germline V gene, CDR1 is SGHTA and CDR2 is FQGNSA. After removal of 4 bases from V and 6 bases from J, the junction contained 25 bases not matched to a gene. As DNA, the CDR3 is TGTGCCAGCAGCTCGGGTCGGACCCCTGCGGGCGGGAGTTCTTGGGATACGCAGTATTTT. Its protein is CASSSGRTPAGGSSWDTQYF.

The V gene is TRBV19, the J gene TRBJ2-1, with D perhaps matching TRBD1 (7 bases). This CDR3 contains 12 residues. V was clipped by 6 bases and J by 10 bases, with 13 bases between them. Looked up from germline, CDR1 is LNHDA and CDR2 is SQIVND (reference sequence). DNA of the CDR3: TGTGCCAGTAGACCACAGGGGAGGGAGCAGTTCTTC. Translation: CASRPQGREQFF. The variable domain in full, completed from reference TRBV19 and TRBJ2-1, reads DGGITQSPKYLFRKEGQNVTLSCEQNLNHDAMYWYRQDPGQGLRLIYYSQIVNDFQKGDIAEGYSVSREKKESFPLTVTSAQKNPTAFYLCASRPQGREQFFGPGTRLTVL.

This clonotype was seen at least ten times. The V gene is TRBV4-1, the J gene TRBJ1-5; 7 nucleotides match TRBD1. CDR1 and CDR2 (germline): MGHRA, YSYEKL. The CDR3 is 16 residues long. V lost 1 base and J lost 4; bases outside the gene matches: 7. The CDR3 DNA sequence: TGCGCCAGCAGCCAAGTGGCAGGGGGGAGGAATCAGCCCCAGCATTTT. Translating gives CASSQVAGGRNQPQHF.

This rearrangement joins TRBV19 to TRBJ2-7; 12 bases are shared with TRBD2. V was clipped by 9 bases and J by 2 bases; unmatched bases: 5. The CDR3 sequence is 14 residues long. Germline CDR1 and CDR2: LNHDA and SQIVND (reference sequence). CDR3 loop: CASPTSGRAYEQYF. The CDR3 coding sequence is TGTGCCAGCCCGACTAGCGGGAGAGCCTACGAGCAGTACTTC.

The V gene is TRBV13, the J gene TRBJ1-3; D possibly corresponds to TRBD1 (5 bases). V dropped 5 bases and J dropped 0 bases, with 17 bases sitting between them. The V gene's germline CDR1 is PRHDT and CDR2 FYEKMQ (reference sequence). This CDR3 is built from 17 residues. The chain's CDR3 is CASSTQGLGYSGNTIYF. In nucleotides, the CDR3 is TGTGCCAGCAGCACGCAGGGCCTGGGGTACTCTGGAAACACCATATATTTT.

This chain uses TRBV7-8 with TRBJ2-5; D possibly corresponds to TRBD1 (6 bases). The V gene lost 1 base and the J gene lost 9 bases, with 15 bases spanning the gap. Germline loops: CDR1 SGHVS, CDR2 FQNEAQ. The CDR3 has 14 amino acids. The CDR3 loop is CASSLVRGTGPQYF. CDR3 DNA sequence: TGTGCCAGCAGCTTAGTTCGTGGAACAGGGCCCCAGTACTTC.

This clonotype has just a few counts. The V call is TRBV5-5, the J call TRBJ2-1, with unresolved D. Germline CDR1 is SGHKS and CDR2 is YYEKEE (reference sequence). This CDR3 is built from 14 residues. V lost 3 bases and J lost 7, with 14 bases in between. Here the CDR3 DNA reads TGTGCCAGCAGCTCCCAGGCCAGCCCGAATGAGCAGTTCTTC. This sequence encodes CASSSQASPNEQFF.

Ten or more counts support this clonotype. The rearrangement uses TRBV18 and TRBJ1-5; the D gene is possibly TRBD1 (6 bases). Deletions cut 0 bases from V and 4 bases from J, with 10 bases between. The CDR3 totals 15 residues. Germline V lookup: CDR1 KGHSH, CDR2 LQKENI. The CDR3 protein is CASSPPGGANQPQHF. CDR3 nucleotide sequence: TGTGCCAGCTCACCACCTGGGGGGGCGAATCAGCCCCAGCATTTT.

This chain links TRBV7-2 with TRBJ2-7; 8 nucleotides align to TRBD1. Trimming removed 0 bases from V and 4 bases from J; junction bases left unmatched: 8. Germline CDR1 SGHTA, CDR2 FQGNSA. CDR3 size: 16 residues. The CDR3 nucleotides are TGTGCCAGCAGCTTAGCGCCCGGGACAGGACCTTACGAGCAGTACTTC. Translating it yields CASSLAPGTGPYEQYF.

This clonotype has just a few counts. The chain uses TRBV7-9 and TRBJ2-5; 7 bases match TRBD1. In germline, CDR1 is SEHNR, CDR2 FQNEAQ (reference sequence). Losses at the gene ends were 9 bases for V and 3 bases for J; bases not matched to a gene: 4. The CDR3 length is 12 residues. CDR3 in DNA: TGTGCCAGTAGGGACAGTAAAGAGACCCAGTACTTC. Translated, it gives CASRDSKETQYF.

In its sample, this clonotype was seen a few times. The J gene is TRBJ2-3, the V gene TRBV7-3; no firm D call. The V and J ends lost 8 bases and 2 bases respectively, with 14 bases between them. CDR1 is SGHTA and CDR2 is FQGTGA in the germline V gene. This CDR3 has 14 amino acids. DNA for the CDR3: TGTGCCAGCGCAACGGGCGCCAACACAGATACGCAGTATTTT. Its protein product is CASATGANTDTQYF.

V is TRBV4-1 and J is TRBJ2-3; 8 positions match TRBD1. The CDR3 has 14 amino acids. The V segment lost 1 base and the J segment 4 bases; nucleotides outside the gene matches: 1. Germline V gives CDR1 MGHRA, CDR2 YSYEKL. CDR3 sequence (DNA): TGCGCCAGCAGCCAAGGGACAGGGTCAGATACGCAGTATTTT. This translates into CASSQGTGSDTQYF.